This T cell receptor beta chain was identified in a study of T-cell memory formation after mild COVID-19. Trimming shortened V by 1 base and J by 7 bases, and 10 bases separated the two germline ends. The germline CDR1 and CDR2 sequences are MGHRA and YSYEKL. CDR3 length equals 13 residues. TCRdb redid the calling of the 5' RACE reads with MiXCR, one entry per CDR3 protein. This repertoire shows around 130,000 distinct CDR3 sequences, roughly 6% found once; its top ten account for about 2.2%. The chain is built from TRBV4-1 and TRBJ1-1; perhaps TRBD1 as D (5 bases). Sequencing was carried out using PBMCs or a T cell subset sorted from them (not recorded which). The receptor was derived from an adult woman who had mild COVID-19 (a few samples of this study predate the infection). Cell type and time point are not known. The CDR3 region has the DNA TGCGCCAGCAGCCAAGGACCTACAGGTGAAGCTTTCTTT. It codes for CASSQGPTGEAFF.